The clone carrying this T cell receptor (beta chain) was recorded once. Looked up from germline, CDR1 is LGHNA and CDR2 is YNFKEQ. The CDR3 is 13 residues long. The V end lost 4 bases, the J end lost 0 bases, and 6 bases lay between the germline ends. Random hexamers were used to reverse transcribe the RNA input (0.5 to 1 ug). An immunoSEQ multiplex PCR amplified TCR beta CDR3 over 54 Vbeta and 13 Jbeta. TCRdb re-called the immunoSEQ multiplex PCR reads with MiXCR, one entry per CDR3 protein. This sample has about 120,000 distinct CDR3 sequences; 85% to 95% occur once, and the top ten carry approximately 0.097%. The sequenced target, TCR beta, came from blood CD8+ and CD4+ T cells. Negative isolation was applied to CD8+ and CD4+ T cells, and FACS enrichment was applied to TEMRA cells. This record comes from a study of CD8 T cells in Susac syndrome.

The genes are TRBV4-2 and TRBJ1-1; D remains unclear. The clonotype comes from a human donor with multiple sclerosis. The sequenced material came from CD4+ T cells from PBMCs. CDR3 residues: CASSPIMNTEAFF. CDR3 nucleotide sequence: TGTGCCAGCAGCCCCATAATGAACACTGAAGCTTTCTTT.